The 5 T cell receptor beta chains in this list originate from one sample, sequenced in a study of T-cell reconstitution after alpha-beta-depleted transplantation in children (dated by TCRdb to the mid-2010s). Taken with the paper, the label for treatment or condition translates to: allogeneic hematopoietic cell transplantation with graft depleted of TCRalphabeta T cells and CD19 B cells. Library prep was done by PCR. Instrument used: Illumina HiSeq 2500. To normalize quantification of the TCRbeta repertoire, the TCR libraries were built with molecular barcoding that relied on unique molecular identifiers. TCRdb handled the public reads itself, with Q25 trimming in fastp and clone calling in MiXCR, and kept productive beta chains. Merged by CDR3 protein, the rows form single entries marked with the most common genes and DNA. Recorded for this sample are about 580,000 distinct CDR3 sequences; 27% of them occurred a single time. The top ten hold about a third of the sample.

Sample: PBMCs, taken before TCRalphabeta/CD19-depleted stem cell transplant. These receptors originate from a boy under two years old with Wiskott-Aldrich syndrome, due to receive a stem cell transplant.

The V call is TRBV20-1, the J call TRBJ2-3; 8 nucleotides align to TRBD2. J was trimmed by 3 bases and V by 1 base; bases with no gene match: 6. This CDR3 is built from 15 residues. CDR1 and CDR2 from the germline V gene are DFQATT and SNEGSKA (reference sequence). For the CDR3, the DNA is TGCAGTGCTAGAGCTGATAGCGGGAATACAGATACGCAGTATTTT. Translation gives CSARADSGNTDTQYF.

The chain recombines TRBV7-3 with TRBJ2-1; D unclear. The ends were cut back, 5 bases at V and 4 bases at J, with 9 bases in the middle. The germline V gene encodes CDR1 SGHTA and CDR2 FQGTGA. This CDR3 region has 13 residues. The CDR3: CASSPEPYNEQFF. The CDR3 bases are TGTGCCAGCAGCCCCGAGCCATACAATGAGCAGTTCTTC.

The chain employs TRBV12-3 or TRBV12-4 and TRBJ2-1; 9 bases map to TRBD1. V lost 5 bases, J lost 4 bases, and 12 bases stayed unmatched. The CDR3 contains 17 residues. The chain's CDR3 is CASSPGQGSLEYNEQFF. CDR3 nucleotides: TGTGCCAGCAGTCCGGGACAGGGCTCTCTCGAATACAATGAGCAGTTCTTC.

V and J are TRBV20-1 and TRBJ2-1, with TRBD2 matching 8 bases. V gave up 2 bases and J gave up 5 bases; unmatched junction bases: 8. CDR1 is DFQATT and CDR2 is SNEGSKA in the germline V gene (reference sequence). This CDR3 spans 15 amino acids. The CDR3: CSARTGTRRNNEQFF. CDR3 DNA: TGCAGTGCTAGAACCGGGACTAGGAGGAACAATGAGCAGTTCTTC.

This clonotype was counted only a few times. The chain employs TRBV25-1 and TRBJ2-1; 12 nucleotides match TRBD2. The CDR3 is 17 amino acids. The V gene end was trimmed by 3 bases and the J gene end by 4 bases; junction bases not matched to a gene: 7. Germline V lookup: CDR1 MGHDK, CDR2 SYGVNS. The CDR3 DNA reads as TGTGCCAGCAGTGAGGCGGGGACTAGCGGGCCTTACAATGAGCAGTTCTTC. It encodes CASSEAGTSGPYNEQFF. The full variable domain, completed using reference TRBV25-1 and TRBJ2-1, is EADIYQTPRYLVIGTGKKITLECSQTMGHDKMYWYQQDPGMELHLIHYSYGVNSTEKGDLSSESTVSRIRTEHFPLTLESARPSHTSQYLCASSEAGTSGPYNEQFFGPGTRLTVL.